This TCR beta chain was profiled in a study of blood T cell repertoires in COVID-19. Study-level background: Acute and convalescent COVID-19 specimens originated in the United States, Italy and Spain. PBMCs, B-cell-depleted T cells, or T cells were the source of the cDNA or gDNA that made up the material.

Germline V gene lookup returns CDR1 MNHEY and CDR2 SVGEGT. V shed 5 bases, J shed 4 bases, and the junction held 12 bases outside the gene matches. The CDR3 has 16 residues. Per the study methods: For nucleated cells, counts were estimated from reference gene primer amplification. Profiled with immunoSEQ multiplex PCR; TCRdb holds only in-frame clones, not every one. For V, J and clone size, that table is used; D and trimming come from the DNA. Of more than 250,000 clones in the sample, roughly 91% were seen once. Sequencing was done on a sample of peripheral blood. The chain carries TRBV6-2 or TRBV6-3 and TRBJ2-7, with 9 bases matching TRBD2. The clonotype comes from a man aged 50 to 60 with active or convalescent COVID-19. This CDR3 is CASSLFSGGLSYEQYF. The CDR3 DNA is TGTGCCAGCAGTCTATTTAGCGGGGGCCTTTCTTACGAGCAGTACTTC.